Listed here are 13 T cell receptor beta chains from one sample, sequenced in a study of cytomegalovirus exposure and HLA in healthy donors. PCR employed 60 Vbeta and 13 Jbeta primers. Produced via immunoSEQ multiplex PCR; TCRdb's table is partial and in-frame only. The table has around 65,000 clones, roughly two thirds seen once. The sequencing input was PBMCs. These receptors originate from a man in his thirties or forties in good health and CMV-seronegative.

The V call is TRBV13, the J call TRBJ1-1; TRBD1 might be the D (5 bases). Germline CDR1 PRHDT, CDR2 FYEKMQ (reference sequence). The CDR3 covers 12 residues. V dropped 3 bases and J dropped 6 bases, with 8 bases sitting between them. Here the CDR3 reads CASSFQGSEAFF. In DNA, the CDR3 is TGTGCCAGCAGCTTCCAGGGATCTGAAGCTTTCTTT.

The rearrangement links TRBV4-2 to TRBJ2-7; 8 nucleotides line up with TRBD1. The germline gives CDR1 LGHNA, CDR2 YNFKEQ. V dropped 3 bases and J dropped 6; count of bases not matched to a gene: 10. There are 15 residues in the CDR3. The CDR3 DNA sequence: TGTGCCAGCAGCCATCAGACAGGGGCGCTACGCGAGCAGTACTTC. Residues: CASSHQTGALREQYF.

The V gene is TRBV11-2, the J gene TRBJ2-2; D not certain. Trimming pared 5 bases from V and 0 bases from J, leaving 10 bases between. The V gene's germline CDR1 is SGHAT and CDR2 FQNNGV. The CDR3 has 15 residues. The CDR3 reads CASSLRQPNTGELFF. CDR3 DNA: TGTGCCAGCAGCCTGAGGCAGCCGAACACCGGGGAGCTGTTTTTT.

This rearrangement joins TRBV7-9 to TRBJ2-7; maybe TRBD1 (5 bases). This CDR3 is 14 amino acids long. The V gene's germline CDR1 is SEHNR and CDR2 FQNEAQ (reference sequence). V shed 5 bases and J shed 2 bases, with 13 bases lying between them. The CDR3, as DNA: TGTGCCAGCAGCCACAGGCATTCTGCCTACGAGCAGTACTTC. Encoded protein: CASSHRHSAYEQYF.

This clone appeared a few times. The genes are TRBV7-7 and TRBJ2-2, with D perhaps TRBD2 (6 bases). The CDR3 totals 15 residues. From germline, CDR1 is SSHAT and CDR2 FNYEAQ (reference sequence). Trimming shortened V by 1 base and J by 4 bases, and 10 bases separated the two germline ends. CDR3 protein: CASSLGHGGTGELFF. The DNA for the CDR3 is TGTGCCAGCAGCTTAGGTCACGGGGGCACCGGGGAGCTGTTTTTT.

The chain uses TRBV15 and TRBJ2-7; 7 bases fit TRBD1. The CDR3 runs 14 residues. In germline, CDR1 is LNHNV, CDR2 YYDKDF (reference sequence). Trimming cost V 5 bases and J 2 bases; bases outside gene matches: 6. The CDR3 DNA sequence: TGTGCCACCAGCGCCCCGGGACAGACCTACGAGCAGTACTTC. As protein: CATSAPGQTYEQYF.

This clone occurred a few times. The gene calls are TRBV19 and TRBJ1-5, with TRBD1 matching 7 bases. Germline lookup yields CDR1 LNHDA and CDR2 SQIVND (reference sequence). The V gene end was trimmed by 6 bases and the J gene end by 3 bases; junction bases not matched to a gene: 11. CDR3 length: 16 residues. Here the CDR3 reads CASSIRPGGVNQPQHF. DNA of the CDR3: TGTGCCAGTAGCATTCGCCCAGGGGGAGTCAATCAGCCCCAGCATTTT. The full variable domain, with the rest looked up from reference TRBV19 and TRBJ1-5, is DGGITQSPKYLFRKEGQNVTLSCEQNLNHDAMYWYRQDPGQGLRLIYYSQIVNDFQKGDIAEGYSVSREKKESFPLTVTSAQKNPTAFYLCASSIRPGGVNQPQHFGDGTRLSIL.

The chain joins TRBV5-4 to TRBJ2-3, with a weak D call TRBD2 (6 bases). Germline CDR1 and CDR2: SGHNT and YYREEE (reference sequence). This CDR3 comprises 13 residues. The V end lost 7 bases, the J end lost 2 bases, and 11 bases lay between the germline ends. For the CDR3, the DNA is TGTGCCAGCGGGAGCGGGTACACAGATACGCAGTATTTT. It specifies CASGSGYTDTQYF.

This sequence joins TRBV2 and TRBJ2-7; 9 nucleotides align to TRBD2. The germline gives CDR1 SNHLY, CDR2 FYNNEI. This CDR3 comprises 17 residues. The J segment lost 2 bases and the V segment lost 6 bases, leaving 14 bases of the junction unmatched. The CDR3 DNA is TGTGCCAGCAGGAAGGGCGGGGGGGCAGGCGCGGCCTACGAGCAGTACTTC. Encoded protein: CASRKGGGAGAAYEQYF.

The J gene is TRBJ2-7, the V gene TRBV5-1; 8 bases map to TRBD1. Germline values: CDR1 SGHRS, CDR2 YFSETQ. The trim removed 2 bases at V and 5 bases at J, leaving 12 bases unmatched. The CDR3 runs 16 residues. CDR3 sequence: CASSFYPDRVGDEQYF. CDR3 DNA: TGCGCCAGCAGCTTTTACCCGGACAGGGTCGGGGACGAGCAGTACTTC. Using reference TRBV5-1 and TRBJ2-7 for the parts outside the CDR3, the full variable domain is KAGVTQTPRYLIKTRGQQVTLSCSPISGHRSVSWYQQTPGQGLQFLFEYFSETQRNKGNFPGRFSGRQFSNSRSEMNVSTLELGDSALYLCASSFYPDRVGDEQYFGPGTRLTVT.

V gene TRBV27 combines with J gene TRBJ1-2; no clear D. Trimming pared 5 bases from V and 2 bases from J, leaving 12 bases between. CDR1 and CDR2 (germline): MNHEY, SMNVEV (reference sequence). The CDR3 extends over 14 amino acids. CDR3 protein: CASSTTSGNYGYTF. Here the CDR3 DNA reads TGTGCCAGCAGTACGACATCGGGGAACTATGGCTACACCTTC.

The chain employs TRBV21-1 and TRBJ1-3; the table's D gene call, TRBD1, was not cross checked with the DNA. TRBV21-1 is an annotated pseudogene. This CDR3 is 15 amino acids long. CDR3 coding DNA: TGTGCCAGCAGCAAAGAGGCAGGGCTGGAAAACACCATATATTTT. Its translation: CASSKEAGLENTIYF.

V is TRBV30 and J is TRBJ2-2, with D perhaps TRBD1 (6 bases). This CDR3 has 15 amino acids. The V end lost 0 bases, the J end lost 6 bases, and 14 bases lay between the germline ends. Per the germline V gene, CDR1 is GTSNPN and CDR2 is SVGIG (reference sequence). The CDR3 sequence is CAWSVLRGSSGELFF. DNA for the CDR3: TGTGCCTGGAGTGTACTAAGGGGGTCATCCGGGGAGCTGTTTTTT.